These T cell receptor beta chains were read from a single sample in a study of cytomegalovirus exposure and HLA in healthy donors. The assay was immunoSEQ multiplex PCR, and TCRdb's table has in-frame clones only and misses some. The sample holds approximately 160,000 clones; around four fifths are singletons and the top ten take 1.5% to 2%. The source material was PBMCs. All receptors come from a woman aged 18-29 years in good health and CMV-seronegative. CDR3s include the opening cysteine and the closing phenylalanine or tryptophan. Each record gives: clone size, D gene, V gene, J gene, CDR3 DNA, CDR3 protein. D genes are given only for firm matches. Clone size, where shown, is once, few, many, or a class for clones that have expanded.

clone size: NA
D gene: NA
V gene: TRBV5-1
J gene: TRBJ2-1
CDR3 DNA: TGCGCCAGCAGCTTGGTACTAAATGAGCAGTTCTTC
CDR3 protein: CASSLVLNEQFF

clone size: NA
D gene: TRBD2
V gene: TRBV6-5
J gene: TRBJ2-3
CDR3 DNA: TGTGCCAGCAGTCCATCTAGCGGGCGCACAGATACGCAGTATTTT
CDR3 protein: CASSPSSGRTDTQYF

clone size: NA
D gene: NA
V gene: TRBV5-1
J gene: TRBJ2-5
CDR3 DNA: TGCGCCAGCAGCTTGGGAGCGTGGGAGACCCAGTACTTC
CDR3 protein: CASSLGAWETQYF

clone size: few
D gene: NA
V gene: TRBV25-1
J gene: TRBJ2-3
CDR3 DNA: TGTGCCTCCAGACTGATGAACACAGATACGCAGTATTTT
CDR3 protein: CASRLMNTDTQYF

clone size: NA
D gene: NA
V gene: TRBV7-9
J gene: TRBJ2-3
CDR3 DNA: TGTGCCAGCAGCCCTCTAGGACTGGTGAACACAGATACGCAGTATTTT
CDR3 protein: CASSPLGLVNTDTQYF

clone size: NA
D gene: TRBD1
V gene: TRBV6-1
J gene: TRBJ1-2
CDR3 DNA: TGTGCCAGCAGTGACCAGCCCCTGACAGGGGCCTATGGCTACACCTTC
CDR3 protein: CASSDQPLTGAYGYTF

clone size: NA
D gene: TRBD1
V gene: TRBV27
J gene: TRBJ2-1
CDR3 DNA: TGTGCCAGCAGCTCCTTAAAGACAGGGGTCGGTAACAATGAGCAGTTCTTC
CDR3 protein: CASSSLKTGVGNNEQFF

clone size: NA
D gene: TRBD1
V gene: TRBV9
J gene: TRBJ1-1
CDR3 DNA: TGTGCCAGCAGCGTAGCGGCAGGGGGTAACACTGAAGCTTTCTTT
CDR3 protein: CASSVAAGGNTEAFF

clone size: NA
D gene: NA
V gene: TRBV4-1
J gene: TRBJ2-7
CDR3 DNA: TGCGCCAGCAGCCAAGAACGGGGAACTTACTACGAGCAGTACTTC
CDR3 protein: CASSQERGTYYEQYF

clone size: NA
D gene: NA
V gene: TRBV5-4
J gene: TRBJ2-7
CDR3 DNA: TGTGCCAGCAGCTTGGATTGGGCGCCCTACGAGCAGTACTTC
CDR3 protein: CASSLDWAPYEQYF

clone size: once
D gene: NA
V gene: TRBV27
J gene: TRBJ2-3
CDR3 DNA: TGTGCCAGCCGAAGGGGTTATAGCACAGATACGCAGTATTTT
CDR3 protein: CASRRGYSTDTQYF

clone size: NA
D gene: NA
V gene: TRBV18
J gene: TRBJ1-4
CDR3 DNA: TGTGCCAGCTCACCGAGGAAAGGACAGTCTAATGAAAAACTGTTTTTT
CDR3 protein: CASSPRKGQSNEKLFF

clone size: NA
D gene: NA
V gene: TRBV2
J gene: TRBJ2-7
CDR3 DNA: TGTGCCAGCATAACCGGCACAGGGTGGGGAGAGCAGTACTTC
CDR3 protein: CASITGTGWGEQYF

clone size: NA
D gene: TRBD2
V gene: TRBV23-1
J gene: TRBJ2-4
CDR3 DNA: TGCGCCAGCAGCCGGACTAGCGGGACCACGGGAGCCAAAAACATTCAGTACTTC
CDR3 protein: CASSRTSGTTGAKNIQYF

clone size: NA
D gene: NA
V gene: TRBV5-8
J gene: TRBJ2-3
CDR3 DNA: TGTGCCAGCAGCTTGGCGGGAGACACAGATACGCAGTATTTT
CDR3 protein: CASSLAGDTDTQYF

clone size: NA
D gene: TRBD2
V gene: TRBV28
J gene: TRBJ2-5
CDR3 DNA: TGTGCCAGCAGTTTATCATTCCCTAGCGGGAGCGGAGAGACCCAGTACTTC
CDR3 protein: CASSLSFPSGSGETQYF

clone size: NA
D gene: NA
V gene: TRBV4-2
J gene: TRBJ1-5
CDR3 DNA: TGTGCCAGCAGCCAAGAGAGGGACAATCAGCCCCAGCATTTT
CDR3 protein: CASSQERDNQPQHF

clone size: NA
D gene: NA
V gene: TRBV5-6
J gene: TRBJ2-5
CDR3 DNA: TGTGCCAGCAGCTTGAACCGGGGGTCACAAGAGACCCAGTACTTC
CDR3 protein: CASSLNRGSQETQYF

clone size: NA
D gene: TRBD1
V gene: TRBV27
J gene: TRBJ1-5
CDR3 DNA: TGTGCCAGCAGTTTGTCCGGGACAGGGTCAAATCAGCCCCAGCATTTT
CDR3 protein: CASSLSGTGSNQPQHF

clone size: NA
D gene: TRBD1
V gene: TRBV29-1
J gene: TRBJ2-3
CDR3 DNA: TGCAGCGCCTCACCCCGGACAGGCCGCACAGATACGCAGTATTTT
CDR3 protein: CSASPRTGRTDTQYF

clone size: NA
D gene: TRBD2
V gene: TRBV28
J gene: TRBJ2-7
CDR3 DNA: TGTGCCAGCACCCTAACCGGGACTAGCGGCTTCTACGAGCAGTACTTC
CDR3 protein: CASTLTGTSGFYEQYF